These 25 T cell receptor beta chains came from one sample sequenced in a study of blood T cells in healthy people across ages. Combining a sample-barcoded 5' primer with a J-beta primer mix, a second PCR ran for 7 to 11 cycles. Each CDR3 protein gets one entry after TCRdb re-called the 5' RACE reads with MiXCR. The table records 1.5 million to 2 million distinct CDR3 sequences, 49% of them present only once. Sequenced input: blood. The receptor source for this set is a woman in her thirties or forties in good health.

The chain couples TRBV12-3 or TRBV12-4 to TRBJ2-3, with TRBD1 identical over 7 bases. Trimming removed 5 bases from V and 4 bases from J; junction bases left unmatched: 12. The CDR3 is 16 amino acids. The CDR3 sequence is CASSPRGQVVSDTQYF. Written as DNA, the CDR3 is TGTGCCAGCAGTCCCAGAGGACAGGTAGTCTCAGATACGCAGTATTTT.

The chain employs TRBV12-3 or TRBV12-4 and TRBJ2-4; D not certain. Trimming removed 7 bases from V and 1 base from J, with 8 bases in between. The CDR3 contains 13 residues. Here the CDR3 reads CASTQWAKNIQYF. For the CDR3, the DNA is TGTGCCAGCACCCAGTGGGCCAAAAACATTCAGTACTTC.

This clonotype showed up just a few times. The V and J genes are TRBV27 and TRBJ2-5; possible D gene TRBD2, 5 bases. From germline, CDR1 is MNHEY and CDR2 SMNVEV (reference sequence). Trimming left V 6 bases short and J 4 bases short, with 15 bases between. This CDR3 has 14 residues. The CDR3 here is CASSRGEAGETQYF. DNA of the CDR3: TGTGCCAGCAGCCGGGGAGAGGCAGGAGAGACCCAGTACTTC.

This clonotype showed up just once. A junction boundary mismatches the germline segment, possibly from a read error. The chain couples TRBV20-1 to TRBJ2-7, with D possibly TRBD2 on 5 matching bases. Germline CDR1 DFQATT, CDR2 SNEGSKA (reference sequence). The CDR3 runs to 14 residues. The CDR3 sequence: CGASVGGMSYEQYF. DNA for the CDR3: TGCGGTGCTAGTGTAGGAGGAATGTCCTACGAGCAGTACTTC.

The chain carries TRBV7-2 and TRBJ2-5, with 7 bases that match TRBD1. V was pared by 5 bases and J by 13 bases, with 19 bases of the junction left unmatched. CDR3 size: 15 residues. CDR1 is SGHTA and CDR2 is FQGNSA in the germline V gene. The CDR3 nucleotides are TGTGCCAGCAGCCCGTCCCAAAGTAGGGGGCGCAGGGGGTACTTC. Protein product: CASSPSQSRGRRGYF.

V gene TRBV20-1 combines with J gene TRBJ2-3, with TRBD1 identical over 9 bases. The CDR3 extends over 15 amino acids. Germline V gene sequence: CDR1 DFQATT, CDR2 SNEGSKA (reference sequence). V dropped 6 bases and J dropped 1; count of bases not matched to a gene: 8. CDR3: CSAGTGGSGTDTQYF. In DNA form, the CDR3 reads TGCAGTGCCGGAACAGGGGGCTCGGGCACAGATACGCAGTATTTT.

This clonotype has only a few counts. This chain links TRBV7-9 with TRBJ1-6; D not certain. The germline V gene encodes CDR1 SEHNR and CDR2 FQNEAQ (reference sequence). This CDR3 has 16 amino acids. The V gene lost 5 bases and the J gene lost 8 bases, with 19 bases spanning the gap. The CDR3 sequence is CASSPKTGPPDSPLHF. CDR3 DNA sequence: TGTGCCAGCAGCCCTAAAACCGGACCTCCGGATTCACCCCTCCACTTT.

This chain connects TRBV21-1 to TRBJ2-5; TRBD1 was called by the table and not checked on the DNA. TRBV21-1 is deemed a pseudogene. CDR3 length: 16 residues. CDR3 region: CASSSTRDTCQETQYF. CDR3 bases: TGTGCCAGCAGCAGTACACGGGACACTTGCCAAGAGACCCAGTACTTC.

The CDR3 sequence is CASSVYGEAEGFTDTQYF. In DNA, the CDR3 is TGTGCCAGCAGCGTATATGGGGAGGCCGAAGGATTCACAGATACGCAGTATTTT. The rearrangement uses TRBV9 and TRBJ2-3; tentatively, D is TRBD2 (6 bases). Germline loops: CDR1 SGDLS, CDR2 YYNGEE. The CDR3 covers 18 residues. Deletions cut 1 base from V and 2 bases from J, with 20 bases between.

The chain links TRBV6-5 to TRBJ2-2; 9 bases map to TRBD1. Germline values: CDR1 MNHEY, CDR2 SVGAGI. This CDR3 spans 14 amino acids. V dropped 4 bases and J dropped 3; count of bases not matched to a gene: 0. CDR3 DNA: TGTGCCAGCAGTTGGACAGGGGACACCGGGGAGCTGTTTTTT. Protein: CASSWTGDTGELFF.

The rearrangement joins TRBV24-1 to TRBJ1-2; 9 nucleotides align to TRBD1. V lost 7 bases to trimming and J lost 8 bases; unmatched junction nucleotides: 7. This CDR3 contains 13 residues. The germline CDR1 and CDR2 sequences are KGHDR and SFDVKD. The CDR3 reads CATSVGQGWGYTF. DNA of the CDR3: TGTGCCACCAGCGTGGGACAGGGCTGGGGCTACACCTTC.

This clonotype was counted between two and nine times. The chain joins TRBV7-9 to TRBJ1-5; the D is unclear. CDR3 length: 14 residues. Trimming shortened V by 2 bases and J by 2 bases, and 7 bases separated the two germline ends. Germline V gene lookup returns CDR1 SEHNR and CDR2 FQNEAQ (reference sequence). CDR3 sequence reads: CASSLLAGNQPQHF. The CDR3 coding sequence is TGTGCCAGCAGCTTATTGGCGGGCAATCAGCCCCAGCATTTT. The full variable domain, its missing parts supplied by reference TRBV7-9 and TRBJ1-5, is DTGVSQNPRHKITKRGQNVTFRCDPISEHNRLYWYRQTLGQGPEFLTYFQNEAQLEKSRLLSDRFSAERPKGSFSTLEIQRTEQGDSAMYLCASSLLAGNQPQHFGDGTRLSIL.

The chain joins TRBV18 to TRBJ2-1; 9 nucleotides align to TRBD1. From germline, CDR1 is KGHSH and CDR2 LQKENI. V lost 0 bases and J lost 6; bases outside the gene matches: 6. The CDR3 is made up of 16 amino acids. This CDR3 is CASSPPGQGHVNEQFF. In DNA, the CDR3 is TGTGCCAGCTCACCACCGGGACAGGGCCATGTCAATGAGCAGTTCTTC.

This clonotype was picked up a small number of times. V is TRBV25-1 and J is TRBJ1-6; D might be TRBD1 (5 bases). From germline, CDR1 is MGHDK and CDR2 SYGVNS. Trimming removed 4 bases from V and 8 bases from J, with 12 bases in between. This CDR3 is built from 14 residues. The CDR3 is CASSVRDGYSPLHF. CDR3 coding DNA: TGTGCCAGCAGTGTCCGGGACGGATATTCACCCCTCCACTTT.

DNA of the CDR3: TGTGCCAGCAGTGTCTGGCGGGGGGACACCGGGGAGCTGTTTTTT. Translation: CASSVWRGDTGELFF. V gene TRBV2 combines with J gene TRBJ2-2; TRBD2 agrees at 8 bases. Per the germline V gene, CDR1 is SNHLY and CDR2 is FYNNEI. CDR3 length: 15 amino acids. Trimming took 4 bases from V and 3 from J; bases not matched to a gene: 4. Looking up the rest from reference TRBV2 and TRBJ2-2 gives the full variable domain: EPEVTQTPSHQVTQMGQEVILRCVPISNHLYFYWYRQILGQKVEFLVSFYNNEISEKSEIFDDQFSVERPDGSNFTLKIRSTKLEDSAMYFCASSVWRGDTGELFFGEGSRLTVL.

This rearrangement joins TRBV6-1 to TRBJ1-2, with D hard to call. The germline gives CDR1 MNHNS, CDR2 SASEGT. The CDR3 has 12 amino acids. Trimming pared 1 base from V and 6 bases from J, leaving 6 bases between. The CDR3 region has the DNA TGTGCCAGCAGTGAAGGAGTGAATGGCTACACCTTC. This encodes CASSEGVNGYTF.

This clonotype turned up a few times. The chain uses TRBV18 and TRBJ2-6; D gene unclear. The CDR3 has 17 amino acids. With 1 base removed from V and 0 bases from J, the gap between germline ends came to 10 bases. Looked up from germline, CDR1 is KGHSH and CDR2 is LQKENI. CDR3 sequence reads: CASSPLGPGSGANVLTF. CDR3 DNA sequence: TGTGCCAGCTCACCACTAGGGCCCGGCTCTGGGGCCAACGTCCTGACTTTC.

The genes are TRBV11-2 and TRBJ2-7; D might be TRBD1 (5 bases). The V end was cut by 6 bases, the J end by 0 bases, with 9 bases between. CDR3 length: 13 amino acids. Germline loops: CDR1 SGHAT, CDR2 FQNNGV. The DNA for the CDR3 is TGTGCCAGCAGAATTAGGGGCTCCTACGAGCAGTACTTC. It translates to CASRIRGSYEQYF.

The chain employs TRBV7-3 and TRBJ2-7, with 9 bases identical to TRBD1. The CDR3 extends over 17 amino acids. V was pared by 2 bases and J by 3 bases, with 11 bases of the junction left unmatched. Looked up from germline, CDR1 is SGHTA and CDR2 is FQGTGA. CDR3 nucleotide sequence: TGTGCCAGCAGCTTATACACAGGGGGCGTGGATCACTACGAGCAGTACTTC. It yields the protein CASSLYTGGVDHYEQYF.

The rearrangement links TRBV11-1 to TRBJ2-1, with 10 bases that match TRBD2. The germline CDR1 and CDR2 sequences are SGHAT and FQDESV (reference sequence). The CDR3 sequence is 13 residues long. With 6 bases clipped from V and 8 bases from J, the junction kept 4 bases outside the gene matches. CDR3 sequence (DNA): TGTGCCAGCAGAGCGGGGGGGCCCTATGAGCAGTTCTTC. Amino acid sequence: CASRAGGPYEQFF.

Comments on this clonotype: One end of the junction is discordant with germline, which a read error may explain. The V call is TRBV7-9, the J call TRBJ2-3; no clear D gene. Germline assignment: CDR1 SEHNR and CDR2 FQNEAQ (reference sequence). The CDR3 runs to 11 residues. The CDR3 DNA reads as TGTACCAGCAGCTTAACCGGTACGCAGTATTTT. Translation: CTSSLTGTQYF. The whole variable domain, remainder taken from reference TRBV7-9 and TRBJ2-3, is DTGVSQNPRHKITKRGQNVTFRCDPISEHNRLYWYRQTLGQGPEFLTYFQNEAQLEKSRLLSDRFSAERPKGSFSTLEIQRTEQGDSAMYLCTSSLTGTQYFGPGTRLTVL.

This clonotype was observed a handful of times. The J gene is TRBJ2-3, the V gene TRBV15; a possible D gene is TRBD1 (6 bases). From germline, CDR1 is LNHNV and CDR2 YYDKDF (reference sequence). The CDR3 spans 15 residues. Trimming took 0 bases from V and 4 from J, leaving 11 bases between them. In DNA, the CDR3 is TGTGCCACCAGCAGAGAGGCAGGGGTGGCAGATACGCAGTATTTT. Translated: CATSREAGVADTQYF.

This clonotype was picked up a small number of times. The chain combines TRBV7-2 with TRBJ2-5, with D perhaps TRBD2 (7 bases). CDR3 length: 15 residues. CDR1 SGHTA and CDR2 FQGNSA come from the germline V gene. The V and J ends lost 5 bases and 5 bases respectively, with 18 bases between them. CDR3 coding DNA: TGTGCCAGCAGCGTATGGGGGGGGCCTACGGAGACCCAGTACTTC. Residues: CASSVWGGPTETQYF.

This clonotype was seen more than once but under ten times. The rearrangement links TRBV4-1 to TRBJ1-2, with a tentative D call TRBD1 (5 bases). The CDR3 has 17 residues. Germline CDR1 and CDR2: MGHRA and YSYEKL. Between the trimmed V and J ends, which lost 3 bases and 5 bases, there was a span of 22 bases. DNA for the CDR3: TGCGCCAGCAGCCAGGGCCCTACAGGTCAGGACGAGTATGGCTACACCTTC. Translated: CASSQGPTGQDEYGYTF.

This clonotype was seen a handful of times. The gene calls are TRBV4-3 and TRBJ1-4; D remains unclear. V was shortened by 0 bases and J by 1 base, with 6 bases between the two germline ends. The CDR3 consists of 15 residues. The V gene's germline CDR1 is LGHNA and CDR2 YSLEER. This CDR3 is CASSQDWETNEKLFF. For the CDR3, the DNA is TGCGCCAGCAGCCAAGATTGGGAAACTAATGAAAAACTGTTTTTT.